This TCR beta chain was profiled in a study of shared clonotypes between healthy human individuals (dated by TCRdb to the early 2020s). As for the study more broadly: The cohort comprised two women and three men aged 18 to 49 years. For each donor, three plates each were used for CD4 naive and CD4 memory, two plates were used for CD8 naive, and one plate was used for CD8 memory. Blood TCR repertoires of roughly 5 healthy adults were deeply sequenced to estimate repertoire size and the extent of clonotype sharing between individuals. Libraries were prepared and TCR repertoires were sequenced by different laboratories using diverse techniques, in order to increase sequencing depth and limit assay-specific biases. Per donor, leukapheresis produced somewhere between about 0.94 and 9 billion PBMCs.

The donors were healthy, HIV-negative adults who had no recently reported acute infections or vaccinations. All donors were Caucasian adults living in Nashville, Tennessee, USA. CD4+ T cells were enriched by magnetic negative selection; naive cells were then positively selected on CD45RA, and the negative fraction formed the memory subset. Blood was obtained by leukapheresis, after which PBMCs were separated by Ficoll-Histopaque density gradient centrifugation and cryopreserved in liquid nitrogen vapor phase. Analytical flow cytometry was used to check the purity and quantity of every magnetically sorted T cell population. From each sorted fraction, genomic DNA was isolated and quantified by UV absorbance on a Nanodrop 2000c. With regard to this clone: Its antigen remains undetermined. No per-base quality is available; no much larger clone lies one base away.

Points the paper makes about the study in general: Naive subsets generally had larger estimated clonotype richness than memory subsets. Based on pairwise subsampling, the degree of clonotype sharing among donors was expected to be affected by sequencing depth. Across four donors, approximately 5% of naive CD4, roughly 3.3% of naive CD8, 2% to 2.5% of memory CD4, and 0.3% to 0.45% of memory CD8 clonotypes were shared. Only blood was sampled, and tissue TCR repertoires likely differ from those in blood. Higher generation probabilities were observed for clonotypes shared by all four sorted-subset donors than for non-shared clonotypes. Even with the large sequencing depth, rarefaction of the sorted-subset datasets indicated that sequencing was incomplete. The small number of donors limited the genetic and exposure-history diversity represented.

In the germline V gene (reference sequence), CDR1 corresponds to GTSNPN and CDR2 to SVGIG. Deletion took 3 bases off V and 3 bases off J, with a span of 11 bases between the germline ends. Inclusive of the bounding cysteine and phenylalanine, the CDR3 is 13 residues long. Solely the CDR3 DNA is kept, with 39 bases framed from the first base. TCR CDR3 regions were amplified from genomic DNA by multiplex PCR using the deep immunoSEQ assay. Extracted genomic DNA from each cell subset was distributed evenly across all wells of several immunoSEQ 96-well plates, and each plate was treated as a replicate. For sorted subsets, approximately 200 ng of genomic DNA, equivalent to 25,000 to 35,000 T cell genomes, went into each replicate PCR. Purified libraries were measured with a Qubit 3.0 fluorometer, size-checked on a Bioanalyzer 2100, and measured again with the KAPA Library Quantification kit. A separate single-read 150-cycle Illumina NextSeq 550 flow cell was used to sequence each immunoSEQ 96-well plate. On the authors' methods: Because the immunoSEQ output included only junctional sequences and no quality scores, the filtering could not be the same as the filtering used for full-length reads. Sequences were annotated with PyIR, a Python wrapper for IgBLAST v1.9, using IMGT germline references to assign V/J genes and CDR3. Reads with weak V/J assignments (E-value above 1e-6), missing CDR3, stop codons, out-of-frame junctions, or ambiguous translated residues were removed. V3J clonotypes were defined by identical inferred V gene, J gene, and CDR3 amino acid sequence. To compute the percentage overlap between repertoires, the number of shared unique clonotypes was divided by the size of the smaller repertoire. RTK rarefaction, the Chao1 estimator, and Recon v2.1 estimates of unobserved clonotypes were used to assess repertoire richness. Generation probabilities were computed with OLGA for all TCRbeta clonotypes obtained by the gDNA method from several donors. TCRdb mirrors the immuneACCESS table, restricted to in-frame sequences. Some clones are absent from its copies; in checked studies, under half trace to an unresolved V gene, and the reason for the others is unknown. The V and J calls and clone size were taken over from that table, and D and trimming were inferred from the DNA. This sample lists approximately 2.3 million clones; roughly 93% were detected once. In total, the top ten clones hold about 0.39% of the sample.

The receptor chain draws on TRBV30 and TRBJ2-5, with an unclear D gene assignment. The sequence was collected from a man aged 18 to 29 in good health. Some clones in this sample may be carry-over from other donors' samples. The sample comprised naive CD4+ T cells from PBMCs. According to the study, the label for this sample's cell subset or site signals: CD45RA+ positively selected. The CDR3 protein: CAWRRTVEETQYF. The DNA sequence is TGTGCCTGGAGGCGTACGGTAGAAGAGACCCAGTACTTC.